Listed here are 6 T cell receptor beta chains from one sample, sequenced in a study of T-cell memory formation after mild COVID-19. TCRdb passed the 5' RACE reads through MiXCR, listing each CDR3 protein once. Of 470,000 or so distinct CDR3 sequences in the sample, roughly 25% are singletons; the top ten hold 9.5% to 15%. Input material: PBMCs or a T cell subset sorted from them (not recorded which). These receptors were obtained from an adult woman who had mild COVID-19 (a few samples of this study predate the infection). Cell type and time point are not known.

The V gene is TRBV30, the J gene TRBJ2-5; 9 nucleotides agree with TRBD1. The CDR3 has 16 amino acids. V gave up 6 bases and J gave up 5 bases; unmatched junction bases: 16. In germline, CDR1 is GTSNPN, CDR2 SVGIG (reference sequence). The CDR3 DNA reads TGTGCCTGCGACTCGGACAGGGGTGGTCTGCGGGAGACCCAGTACTTC. Amino acids: CACDSDRGGLRETQYF.

The chain carries TRBV3-1 and TRBJ2-1; 11 bases align to TRBD2. The V gene's germline CDR1 is LGHDT and CDR2 YNNKEL (reference sequence). V shed 1 base and J 5 bases; nucleotides not matched to a gene: 7. The CDR3 is 17 amino acids. In DNA form, the CDR3 reads TGTGCCAGCAGCCAAGGGGAACTAGCGGGGGCCGACAATGAGCAGTTCTTC. This gives the protein CASSQGELAGADNEQFF.

J is TRBJ2-7 and V is TRBV10-3; 8 nucleotides agree with TRBD1. Germline V gene lookup returns CDR1 ENHRY and CDR2 SYGVKD. The CDR3 runs to 15 residues. Trimming removed 2 bases from V and 5 bases from J; junction bases left unmatched: 8. The CDR3 loop reads CAISEPPRGQNEQYF. CDR3 sequence (DNA): TGTGCCATCAGTGAGCCCCCCAGGGGGCAAAACGAGCAGTACTTC.

This clonotype has a count of ten or more. This chain uses TRBV7-8 with TRBJ2-1; TRBD2 agrees at 10 bases. Germline V gene lookup returns CDR1 SGHVS and CDR2 FQNEAQ. V dropped 5 bases and J dropped 7; count of bases not matched to a gene: 11. The CDR3 extends over 16 amino acids. This CDR3 reads CASSPNSGGIWNEQFF. The CDR3 bases are TGTGCCAGCAGCCCTAATAGCGGGGGGATCTGGAATGAGCAGTTCTTC.

The gene calls are TRBV12-3 or TRBV12-4 and TRBJ1-1; 10 nucleotides match TRBD1. After removal of 5 bases from V and 5 bases from J, the junction contained 8 bases not matched to a gene. The length of the CDR3 is 15 residues. The CDR3 protein is CASSTPRTGGTEAFF. CDR3 DNA sequence: TGTGCCAGCAGTACGCCTCGGACAGGGGGGACTGAAGCTTTCTTT.

V is TRBV24-1 and J is TRBJ1-2; 7 bases match TRBD1. This CDR3 contains 14 residues. In germline, CDR1 is KGHDR, CDR2 SFDVKD. The V gene end was trimmed by 3 bases and the J gene end by 7 bases; junction bases not matched to a gene: 7. CDR3: CATSDRTGRSGYTF. Here the CDR3 DNA reads TGTGCCACCAGTGATCGGACAGGCCGCTCTGGCTACACCTTC.